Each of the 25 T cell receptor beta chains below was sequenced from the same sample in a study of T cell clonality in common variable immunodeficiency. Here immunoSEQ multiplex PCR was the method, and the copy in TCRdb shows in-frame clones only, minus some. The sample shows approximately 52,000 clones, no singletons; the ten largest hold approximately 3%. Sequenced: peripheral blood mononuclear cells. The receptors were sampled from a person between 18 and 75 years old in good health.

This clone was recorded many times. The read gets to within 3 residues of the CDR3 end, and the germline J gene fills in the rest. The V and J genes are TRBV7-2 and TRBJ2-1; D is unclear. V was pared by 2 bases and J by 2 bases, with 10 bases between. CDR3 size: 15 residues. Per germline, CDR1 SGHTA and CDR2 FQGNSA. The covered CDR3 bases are TGTGCCAGCAGCTTAACGGGTGAACCCTACAATGAG. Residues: CASSLTGEPYNE. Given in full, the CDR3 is CASSLTGEPYNEQFF.

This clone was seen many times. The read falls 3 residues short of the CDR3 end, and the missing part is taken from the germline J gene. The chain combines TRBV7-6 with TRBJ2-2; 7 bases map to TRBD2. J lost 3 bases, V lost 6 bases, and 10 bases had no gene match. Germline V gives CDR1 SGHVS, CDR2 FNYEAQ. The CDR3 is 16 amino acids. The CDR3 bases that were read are TGTGCCAGCAGGGTGGGTGGGACTATGGACACCGGGGAG. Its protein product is CASRVGGTMDTGE. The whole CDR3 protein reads CASRVGGTMDTGELFF.

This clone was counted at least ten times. CDR3 bases read: TGCGCCAGCAGCCCTTCAGGGGAGGTGACCGGGGAG. Translation: CASSPSGEVTGE. The CDR3 as a whole reads CASSPSGEVTGELFF. The gene calls are TRBV5-1 and TRBJ2-2; D could derive from TRBD1 or TRBD2 (6 bases each). The sequenced fragment ends 3 residues before the CDR3 boundary, so the rest is inferred from the germline J gene. Germline V CDR1 and CDR2: SGHRS, YFSETQ. V lost 4 bases to trimming and J lost 5 bases, with 15 bases between them. The CDR3 runs 15 residues. The whole variable domain, filled in from reference TRBV5-1 and TRBJ2-2, reads KAGVTQTPRYLIKTRGQQVTLSCSPISGHRSVSWYQQTPGQGLQFLFEYFSETQRNKGNFPGRFSGRQFSNSRSEMNVSTLELGDSALYLCASSPSGEVTGELFFGEGSRLTVL.

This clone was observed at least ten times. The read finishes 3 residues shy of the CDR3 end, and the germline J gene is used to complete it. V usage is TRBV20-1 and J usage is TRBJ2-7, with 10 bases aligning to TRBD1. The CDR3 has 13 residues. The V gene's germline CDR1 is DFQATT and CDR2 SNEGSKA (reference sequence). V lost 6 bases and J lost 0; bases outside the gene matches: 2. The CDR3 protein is CSADRGHSYEQYF. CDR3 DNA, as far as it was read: TGCAGTGCAGACAGGGGGCACTCCTACGAG.

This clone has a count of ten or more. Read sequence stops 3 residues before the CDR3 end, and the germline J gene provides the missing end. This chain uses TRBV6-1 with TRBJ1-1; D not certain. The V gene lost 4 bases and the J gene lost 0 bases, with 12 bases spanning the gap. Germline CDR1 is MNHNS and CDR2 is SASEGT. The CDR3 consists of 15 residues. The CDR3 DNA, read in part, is TGTGCCAGCAGTGGGGCCCGCTTGCTGAACACTGAA. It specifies CASSGARLLNTE. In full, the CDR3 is CASSGARLLNTEAFF.

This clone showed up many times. CDR3 region: CASSEADYEQFF. The part of the CDR3 DNA that was read is TGTGCCAGCAGTGAAGCGGACTATGAG. The rearrangement links TRBV2 to TRBJ2-1, with TRBD2 as a possible D gene (5 bases). The sequenced fragment ends 3 residues before the CDR3 boundary, so the rest is inferred from the germline J gene. The germline V and J ends were trimmed by 0 bases and 8 bases, with 5 bases remaining between them. The germline CDR1 and CDR2 sequences are SNHLY and FYNNEI. The CDR3 covers 12 residues.

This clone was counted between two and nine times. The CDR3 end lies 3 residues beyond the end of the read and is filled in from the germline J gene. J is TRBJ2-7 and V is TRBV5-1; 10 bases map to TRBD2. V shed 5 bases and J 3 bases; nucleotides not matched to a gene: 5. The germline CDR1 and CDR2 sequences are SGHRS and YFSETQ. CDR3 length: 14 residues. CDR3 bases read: TGCGCCAGCAGTACCGGGACTAGCGTCTACGAG. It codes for CASSTGTSVYE. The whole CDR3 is CASSTGTSVYEQYF.

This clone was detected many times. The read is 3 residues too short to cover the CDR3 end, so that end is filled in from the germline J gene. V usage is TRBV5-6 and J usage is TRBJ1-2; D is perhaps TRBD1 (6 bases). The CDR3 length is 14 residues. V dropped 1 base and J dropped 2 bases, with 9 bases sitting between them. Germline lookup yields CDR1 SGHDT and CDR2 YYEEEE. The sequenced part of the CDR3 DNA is TGTGCCAGCAGCTTGAAGGGGGTGAACTATGGC. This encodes CASSLKGVNYG. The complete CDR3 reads CASSLKGVNYGYTF.

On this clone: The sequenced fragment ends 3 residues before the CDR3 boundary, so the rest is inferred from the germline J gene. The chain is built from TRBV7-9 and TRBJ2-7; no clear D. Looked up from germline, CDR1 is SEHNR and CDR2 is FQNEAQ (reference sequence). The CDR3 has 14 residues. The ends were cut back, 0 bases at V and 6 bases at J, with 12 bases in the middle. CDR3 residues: CASSLAAPWAEQYF. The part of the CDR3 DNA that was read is TGTGCCAGCAGCTTAGCTGCGCCCTGGGCCGAG.

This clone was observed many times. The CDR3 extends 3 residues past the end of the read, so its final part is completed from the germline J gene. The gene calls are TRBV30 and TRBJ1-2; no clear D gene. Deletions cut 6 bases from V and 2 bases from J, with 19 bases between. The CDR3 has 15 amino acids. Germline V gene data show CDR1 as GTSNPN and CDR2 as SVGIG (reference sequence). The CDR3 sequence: CACTYIGLGNYGYTF. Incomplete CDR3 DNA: TGTGCCTGCACTTACATCGGACTGGGGAACTATGGC.

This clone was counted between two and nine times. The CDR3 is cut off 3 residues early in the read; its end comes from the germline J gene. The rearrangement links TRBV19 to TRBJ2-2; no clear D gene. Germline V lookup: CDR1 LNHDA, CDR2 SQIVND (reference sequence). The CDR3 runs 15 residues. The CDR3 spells CASSADIGLNEKLFF. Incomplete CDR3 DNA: TGTGCCAGTAGTGCTGACATTGGCCTAAATGAAAAG.

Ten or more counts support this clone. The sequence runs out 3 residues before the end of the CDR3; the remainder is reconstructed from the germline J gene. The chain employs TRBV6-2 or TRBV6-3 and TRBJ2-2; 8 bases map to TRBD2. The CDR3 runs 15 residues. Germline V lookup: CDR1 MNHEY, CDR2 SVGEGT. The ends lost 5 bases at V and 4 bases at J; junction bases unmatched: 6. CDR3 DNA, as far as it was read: TGTGCCAGCAGTACCCAAGGGACTAGCACCGGGGAG. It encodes CASSTQGTSTGE. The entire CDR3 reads CASSTQGTSTGELFF.

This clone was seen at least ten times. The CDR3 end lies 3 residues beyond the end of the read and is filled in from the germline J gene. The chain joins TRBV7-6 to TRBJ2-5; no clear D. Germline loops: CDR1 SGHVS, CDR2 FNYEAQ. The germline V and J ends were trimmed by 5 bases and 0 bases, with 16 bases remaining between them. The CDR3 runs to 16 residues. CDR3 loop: CASSTPYGEDQETQYF. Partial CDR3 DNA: TGTGCCAGCAGCACCCCATACGGTGAAGACCAAGAGACC. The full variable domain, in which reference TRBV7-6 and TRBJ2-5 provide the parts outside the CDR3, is GAGVSQSPRYKVTKRGQDVALRCDPISGHVSLYWYRQALGQGPEFLTYFNYEAQQDKSGLPNDRFSAERPEGSISTLTIQRTEQRDSAMYRCASSTPYGEDQETQYFGPGTRLLVL.

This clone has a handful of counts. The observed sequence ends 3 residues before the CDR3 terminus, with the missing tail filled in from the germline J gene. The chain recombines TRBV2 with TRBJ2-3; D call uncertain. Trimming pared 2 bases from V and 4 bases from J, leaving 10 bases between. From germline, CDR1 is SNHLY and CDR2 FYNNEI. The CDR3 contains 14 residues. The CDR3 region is CASSESWAPDTQYF. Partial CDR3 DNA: TGTGCCAGCAGTGAATCCTGGGCCCCAGATACG.

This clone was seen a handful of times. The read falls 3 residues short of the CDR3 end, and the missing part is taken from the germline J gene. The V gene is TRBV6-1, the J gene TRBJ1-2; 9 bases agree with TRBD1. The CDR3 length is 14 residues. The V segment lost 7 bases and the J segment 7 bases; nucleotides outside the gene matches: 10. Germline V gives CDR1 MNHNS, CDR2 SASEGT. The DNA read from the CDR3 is TGTGCCAGCAATGACCCGGGACAGGGTTTTGGC. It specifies CASNDPGQGFG. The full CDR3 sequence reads CASNDPGQGFGYTF.

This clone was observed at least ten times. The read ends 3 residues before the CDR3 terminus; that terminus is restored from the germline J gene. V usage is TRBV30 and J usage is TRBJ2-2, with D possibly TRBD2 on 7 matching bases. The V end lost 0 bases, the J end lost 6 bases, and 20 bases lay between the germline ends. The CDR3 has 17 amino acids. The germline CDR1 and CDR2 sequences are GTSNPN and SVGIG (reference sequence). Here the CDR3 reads CAWSVSRGGRIAGELFF. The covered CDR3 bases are TGTGCCTGGAGTGTATCGAGGGGGGGTCGGATCGCCGGGGAG.

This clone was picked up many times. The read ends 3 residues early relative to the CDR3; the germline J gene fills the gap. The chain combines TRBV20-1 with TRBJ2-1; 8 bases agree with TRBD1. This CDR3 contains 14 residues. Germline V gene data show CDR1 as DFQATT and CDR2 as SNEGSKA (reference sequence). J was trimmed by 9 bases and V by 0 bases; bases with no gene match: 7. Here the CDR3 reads CSARETGAPSEQFF. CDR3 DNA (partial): TGCAGTGCTAGAGAGACAGGGGCCCCGAGTGAG.

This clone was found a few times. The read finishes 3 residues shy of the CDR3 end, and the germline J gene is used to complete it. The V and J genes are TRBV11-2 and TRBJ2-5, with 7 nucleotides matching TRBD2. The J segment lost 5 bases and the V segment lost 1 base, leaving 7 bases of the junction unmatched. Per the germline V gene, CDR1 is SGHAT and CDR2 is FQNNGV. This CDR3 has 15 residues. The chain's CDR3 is CASSLGLGGGETQYF. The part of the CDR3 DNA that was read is TGTGCCAGCAGCTTAGGATTGGGGGGGGGTGAGACC.

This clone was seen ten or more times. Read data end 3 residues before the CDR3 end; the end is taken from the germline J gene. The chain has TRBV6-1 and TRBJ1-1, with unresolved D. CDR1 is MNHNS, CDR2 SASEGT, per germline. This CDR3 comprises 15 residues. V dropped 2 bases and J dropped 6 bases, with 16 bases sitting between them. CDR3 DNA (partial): TGTGCCAGCAGTGAACGGGCATATACTAGCCCTGAA. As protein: CASSERAYTSPE. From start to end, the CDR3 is CASSERAYTSPEAFF.

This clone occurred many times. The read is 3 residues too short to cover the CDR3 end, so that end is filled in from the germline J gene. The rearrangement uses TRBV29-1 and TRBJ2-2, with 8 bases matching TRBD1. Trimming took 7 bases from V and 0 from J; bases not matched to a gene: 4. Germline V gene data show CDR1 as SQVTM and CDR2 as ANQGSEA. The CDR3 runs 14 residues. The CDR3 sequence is CSARTGTNTGELFF. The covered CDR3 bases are TGCAGCGCCCGGACAGGGACGAACACCGGGGAG.

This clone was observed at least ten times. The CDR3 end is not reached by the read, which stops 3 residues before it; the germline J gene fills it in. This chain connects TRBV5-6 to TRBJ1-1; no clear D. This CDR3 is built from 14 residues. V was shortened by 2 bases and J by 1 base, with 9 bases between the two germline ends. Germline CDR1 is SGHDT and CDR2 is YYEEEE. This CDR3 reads CASSFGVANTEAFF. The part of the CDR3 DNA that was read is TGTGCCAGCAGCTTCGGGGTGGCGAACACTGAA.

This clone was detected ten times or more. Partial CDR3 DNA: TGTGCCAGCAGCCGAGGACAGGGAATAGGAGAGACC. Protein product: CASSRGQGIGET. The CDR3 reads in full as CASSRGQGIGETQYF. V gene TRBV14 combines with J gene TRBJ2-5; 8 positions match TRBD1. The CDR3 end is not reached by the read, which stops 3 residues before it; the germline J gene fills it in. V dropped 4 bases and J dropped 4; count of bases not matched to a gene: 8. The length of the CDR3 is 15 residues. Germline V gene data show CDR1 as SGHDN and CDR2 as FVKESK.

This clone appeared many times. CDR3 protein: CASSGWRATGELFF. The sequenced CDR3 bases are TGTGCCAGCAGCGGGTGGAGGGCCACCGGGGAG. This chain links TRBV7-2 with TRBJ2-2; D might be TRBD2 (6 bases). From the germline J gene comes the end of the CDR3, since the read stops 3 residues before it. The germline gives CDR1 SGHTA, CDR2 FQGNSA. The CDR3 is 14 amino acids. Trimming took off 5 bases at V and 4 bases at J, with 11 bases between the two ends.

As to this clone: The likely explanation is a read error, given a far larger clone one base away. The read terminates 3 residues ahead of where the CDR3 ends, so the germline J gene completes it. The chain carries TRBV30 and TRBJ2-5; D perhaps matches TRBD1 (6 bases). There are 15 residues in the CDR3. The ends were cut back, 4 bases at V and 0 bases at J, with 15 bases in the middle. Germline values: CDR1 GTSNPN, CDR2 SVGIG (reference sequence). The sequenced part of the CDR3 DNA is TGTGCCTGGACCTTGACAGGCCAGGACCAAGAGACC. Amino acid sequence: CAWTLTGQDQET. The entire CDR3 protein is CAWTLTGQDQETQYF.

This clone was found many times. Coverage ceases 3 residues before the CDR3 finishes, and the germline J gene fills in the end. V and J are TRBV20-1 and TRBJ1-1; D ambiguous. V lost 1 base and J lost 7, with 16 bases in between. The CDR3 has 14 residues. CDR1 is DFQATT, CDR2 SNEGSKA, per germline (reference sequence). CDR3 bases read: TGCAGTGCTAGAGCTAGTCTCGGGGTAGGTGAA. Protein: CSARASLGVGE. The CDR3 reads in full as CSARASLGVGEAFF.